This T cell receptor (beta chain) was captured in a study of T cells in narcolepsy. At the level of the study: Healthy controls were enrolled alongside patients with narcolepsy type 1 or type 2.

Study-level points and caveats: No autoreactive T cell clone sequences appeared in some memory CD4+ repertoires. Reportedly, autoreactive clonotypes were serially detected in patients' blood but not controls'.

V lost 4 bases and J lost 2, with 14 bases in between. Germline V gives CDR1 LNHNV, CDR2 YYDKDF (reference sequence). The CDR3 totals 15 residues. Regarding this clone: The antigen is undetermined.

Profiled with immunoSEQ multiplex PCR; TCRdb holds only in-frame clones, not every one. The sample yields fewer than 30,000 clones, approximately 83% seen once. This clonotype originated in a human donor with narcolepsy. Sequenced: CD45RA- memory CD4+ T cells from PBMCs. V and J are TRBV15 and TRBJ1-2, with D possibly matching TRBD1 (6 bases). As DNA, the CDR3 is TGTGCCACCAGCACGTCCCCAGGGGAGAACTATGGCTACACCTTC. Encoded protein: CATSTSPGENYGYTF.